Below, 8 T cell receptor beta chains from the same sample are listed, as sequenced in a study of CD8 T cells in ankylosing spondylitis (dated by TCRdb to 2017 to 2019). The receptor library was made with 5' RACE. The reads were generated on an Illumina HiSeq 2500. TCRdb's own reprocessing of the public reads used fastp at Q25 and MiXCR and kept productive beta chains. Rows with one shared CDR3 protein collapse into an entry with the most common genes and DNA. Counted in this sample were about 160,000 distinct CDR3 sequences; 9.5% to 10% of them appeared once. Approximately 16% of the sample belongs to the ten largest clones. The source material was blood, either unsorted or a sorted T cell fraction (not recorded which). Receptor source: a female donor with ankylosing spondylitis or in good health (not recorded which).

J is TRBJ2-2 and V is TRBV12-3 or TRBV12-4; no firm D call. The CDR3 contains 12 residues. The V end lost 1 base, the J end lost 6 bases, and 3 bases lay between the germline ends. This CDR3 is CASSLDPGELFF. In DNA form, the CDR3 reads TGTGCCAGCAGTTTAGATCCCGGGGAGCTGTTTTTT.

The sample holds many counts of this clonotype. The V and J genes are TRBV20-1 and TRBJ1-2; D is uncertain. The CDR3 is 12 residues long. Trimming stripped 2 bases from V and 4 bases from J, with 8 bases between. From germline, CDR1 is DFQATT and CDR2 SNEGSKA (reference sequence). The CDR3 region is CSARIQLYGYTF. In DNA, the CDR3 is TGCAGTGCTAGAATCCAGCTCTATGGCTACACCTTC.

At least ten counts were recorded for this clonotype. The genes are TRBV10-3 and TRBJ2-1, with unresolved D. Germline V CDR1 and CDR2: ENHRY, SYGVKD. V lost 6 bases and J 0 bases, leaving 6 bases between the germline ends. This CDR3 has 13 residues. As DNA, the CDR3 is TGTGCCATCAGCCCAAGCTCCTACAATGAGCAGTTCTTC. It translates to CAISPSSYNEQFF.

This clonotype was seen a few times. This chain links TRBV9 with TRBJ1-4; possible D gene TRBD1, 6 bases. Germline assignment: CDR1 SGDLS and CDR2 YYNGEE. V was pared by 3 bases and J by 3 bases, with 18 bases between. This CDR3 contains 17 residues. The CDR3 bases are TGTGCCAGCAGCGGAGGCCTTCAGGGGCCATCTAATGAAAAACTGTTTTTT. This sequence encodes CASSGGLQGPSNEKLFF.

The rearrangement joins TRBV19 to TRBJ1-1, with D hard to call. With 8 bases removed from V and 1 base from J, the gap between germline ends came to 14 bases. This CDR3 has 14 residues. CDR1 and CDR2 (germline): LNHDA, SQIVND (reference sequence). This CDR3 is CASSGRLSNTEAFF. CDR3 coding DNA: TGTGCCAGTTCCGGGAGACTGTCGAACACTGAAGCTTTCTTT.

This clonotype has ten or more counts. V usage is TRBV5-1 and J usage is TRBJ1-1, with D tentatively TRBD1 (6 bases). CDR1 and CDR2 from the germline V gene are SGHRS and YFSETQ. The CDR3 loop spans 14 amino acids. The V gene lost 3 bases and the J gene lost 0 bases, with 9 bases spanning the gap. In DNA form, the CDR3 reads TGCGCCAGCAGCTACCAGGGGTTGAACACTGAAGCTTTCTTT. As protein: CASSYQGLNTEAFF.

This clonotype has just a few counts. In DNA form, the CDR3 reads TGTGCCAGCAGCCAATCTCCGGTGATGGACACTGAAGCTTTCTTT. Protein: CASSQSPVMDTEAFF. The rearrangement joins TRBV4-2 to TRBJ1-1; no definite D call. This CDR3 has 15 residues. Trimming removed 2 bases at V and 3 bases at J, with 13 bases between. CDR1 is LGHNA, CDR2 YNFKEQ, per germline.

At least ten counts were recorded for this clonotype. V is TRBV7-9 and J is TRBJ1-1; tentatively, D is TRBD1 (5 bases). The germline gives CDR1 SEHNR, CDR2 FQNEAQ (reference sequence). V lost 1 base to trimming and J lost 8 bases, with 8 bases between them. The CDR3 runs 12 residues. As DNA, the CDR3 is TGTGCCAGCAGCTTAGACGGGACGGAAGCTTTCTTT. Protein product: CASSLDGTEAFF.